These 7 T cell receptor beta chains share one sample of origin, sequenced in a study of T cell changes during pregnancy in multiple sclerosis. Clones were read by immunoSEQ multiplex PCR, and TCRdb kept only the in-frame ones, dropping some. The table shows roughly 47,000 clones, with approximately 90% occurring only once. The sequenced sample was CD8+ T cells from peripheral blood mononuclear cells, obtained in the second trimester of pregnancy. The receptors shown here come from a female donor with multiple sclerosis, enrolled in a pregnancy study.

V gene TRBV6-1 combines with J gene TRBJ2-7; a weak D match, TRBD2 (6 bases). CDR3 length: 16 amino acids. Trimming took 1 base from V and 2 from J, leaving 15 bases between them. CDR1 MNHNS and CDR2 SASEGT come from the germline V gene. The DNA for the CDR3 is TGTGCCAGCAGTGAAGGTCCTAGCGTAAGAACCTACGAGCAGTACTTC. Its translation is CASSEGPSVRTYEQYF.

The chain uses TRBV7-2 and TRBJ1-5; D uncertain. Germline V gene sequence: CDR1 SGHTA, CDR2 FQGNSA. Trimming left V 5 bases short and J 9 bases short, with 17 bases between. The CDR3 loop spans 14 amino acids. The CDR3 is CASSPALGGRPQHF. In nucleotides, the CDR3 is TGTGCCAGCAGCCCGGCCCTTGGAGGTAGGCCCCAGCATTTT.

The chain couples TRBV7-3 to TRBJ2-3, with TRBD2 matching over 8 bases. The CDR3 extends over 14 amino acids. The V segment lost 5 bases and the J segment 5 bases; nucleotides outside the gene matches: 6. The germline CDR1 and CDR2 sequences are SGHTA and FQGTGA. CDR3 protein: CASSLGLAIDTQYF. The CDR3, as DNA: TGTGCCAGCAGCCTCGGACTAGCAATAGATACGCAGTATTTT.

The chain recombines TRBV27 with TRBJ2-1; tentatively, D is TRBD2 (6 bases). V shed 2 bases and J shed 7 bases, with 18 bases lying between them. This CDR3 contains 16 residues. Germline CDR1 and CDR2: MNHEY and SMNVEV (reference sequence). The CDR3 sequence is CASSLPGVVRWNEQFF. The CDR3 region has the DNA TGTGCCAGCAGTTTACCGGGGGTGGTCCGTTGGAATGAGCAGTTCTTC.

The rearrangement uses TRBV4-2 and TRBJ2-1; 8 nucleotides align to TRBD2. The ends lost 4 bases at V and 9 bases at J; junction bases unmatched: 11. In germline, CDR1 is LGHNA, CDR2 YNFKEQ. This CDR3 is built from 15 residues. The CDR3 DNA reads TGTGCCAGCAGCCCGGCCGGGACTAGTGTAATTGAGCAGTTCTTC. Protein product: CASSPAGTSVIEQFF.

The chain recombines TRBV27 with TRBJ2-3, with D maybe TRBD2 (6 bases). The germline CDR1 and CDR2 sequences are MNHEY and SMNVEV (reference sequence). The CDR3 extends over 16 amino acids. Deletions cut 6 bases from V and 6 bases from J, with 22 bases between. The CDR3 region is CASSPRYGGGWDTQYF. CDR3 in DNA: TGTGCCAGCAGCCCTAGATACGGGGGTGGATGGGATACGCAGTATTTT.

The chain has TRBV6-5 and TRBJ1-1; perhaps TRBD1 as D (5 bases). The germline V and J ends were trimmed by 2 bases and 5 bases, with 12 bases remaining between them. Germline lookup yields CDR1 MNHEY and CDR2 SVGAGI. This CDR3 region has 14 residues. CDR3 DNA sequence: TGTGCCAGCAGTTACGGGGGGACGGGGACTGAAGCTTTCTTT. Its translation: CASSYGGTGTEAFF.